The 2 T cell receptor beta chains listed next were all sequenced from one sample in a study of T cell repertoires in cytomegalovirus infection (dated by TCRdb to between 2019 and 2020). Their antigens remain unidentified. Reads for this sample came from an Illumina HiSeq 1500. TCRdb took the public reads, trimmed them with fastp at Q25, ran MiXCR for clone calling and kept in-frame beta chains. For every CDR3 protein sequence, its rows merge into one entry that carries the most common genes and DNA. The sample contains some 200,000 distinct CDR3 sequences, less than 50% of them found a single time. Jointly, the top ten make up about 60% of the sample. This specimen's treatment or condition label, interpreted: in vitro stimulation with specific CMV peptide epitopes to enrich CMV-specific T cells. Here the sequenced sample was CD8+ T cells from cultured PBMCs, taken from culture after CMV antigen stimulation. The origin of the receptors is a human donor in good health (CMV status not recorded). Some clones in this sample may be carry-over from other donors' samples.

V gene TRBV9 combines with J gene TRBJ2-1; TRBD2 agrees at 15 bases. The germline V gene has CDR1 SGDLS and CDR2 YYNGEE. The ends lost 4 bases at V and 1 base at J; junction bases unmatched: 18. The CDR3 contains 22 residues. The CDR3 sequence: CASSLNQRGLAGGPRSYNEQFF. In DNA form, the CDR3 reads TGTGCCAGCAGCCTAAACCAGCGGGGACTAGCGGGAGGCCCCAGGTCCTACAATGAGCAGTTCTTC.

The DNA for the CDR3 is TGCAGTGCTAGACCGAGTCTAGCGGGAGGGACAGATACGCAGTATTTT. Protein: CSARPSLAGGTDTQYF. This chain links TRBV20-1 with TRBJ2-3; 12 nucleotides line up with TRBD2. The CDR3 extends over 16 amino acids. Trimming removed 2 bases from V and 3 bases from J; junction bases left unmatched: 6. Germline V lookup: CDR1 DFQATT, CDR2 SNEGSKA (reference sequence).